The 14 T cell receptor beta chains below come from one sample, sequenced in a study of T cells in women clearing cervical HPV infection. Clones were sequenced by immunoSEQ multiplex PCR, and TCRdb holds only the in-frame ones, with some missing. The listing records some 33,000 clones. The specimen sequenced was blood buffy coat. These receptors all stem from a woman aged 18-69 years with a cervical HPV16 infection that either progressed to CIN3+ or cleared (not recorded which).

Worth noting for this clone: The CDR3 is cut off 3 residues early in the read; its end comes from the germline J gene. The gene calls are TRBV29-1 and TRBJ1-2, with D possibly matching TRBD1 (5 bases). CDR3 length: 14 amino acids. From germline, CDR1 is SQVTM and CDR2 ANQGSEA. Partial CDR3 DNA: TGCAGCGTTGAAGATCTTCAGGGAAGAGGGGGC. Translated, it gives CSVEDLQGRGG. The complete CDR3 sequence is CSVEDLQGRGGYTF.

Remarks on this clone: Sequencing ends 3 residues short of the CDR3 end; the germline J gene provides the rest. Other DNA sequences from this sample encode an identical CDR3 as well. This rearrangement joins TRBV18 to TRBJ2-7, with 11 nucleotides matching TRBD2. The CDR3 runs 17 residues. Germline values: CDR1 KGHSH, CDR2 LQKENI. The junction had 7 bases not matched to a gene; V was cut back by 0 bases and J by 3 bases. Incomplete CDR3 DNA: TGTGCCAGCTCACCACCGGTAGCGGGAGGGCTCAACTACGAG. It codes for CASSPPVAGGLNYE. The complete CDR3 protein is CASSPPVAGGLNYEQYF.

On this clone itself: The read halts 3 residues ahead of the CDR3 end, with the missing end drawn from the germline J gene. The rearrangement joins TRBV12-3 or TRBV12-4 to TRBJ2-3; 8 nucleotides match TRBD2. This CDR3 is built from 14 residues. V was clipped by 3 bases and J by 3 bases; unmatched bases: 2. CDR3 in amino acids: CASSFSGSTDTQYF. Incomplete CDR3 DNA: TGTGCCAGCAGTTTCAGCGGGAGTACAGATACG.

On this clone itself: The read ends 3 residues shy of where the CDR3 ends; the end is completed using the germline J gene. V and J are TRBV12-5 and TRBJ1-2; D remains unclear. The CDR3 is 16 residues long. The germline CDR1 and CDR2 sequences are LGHNT and FRNRAP. Trimming stripped 2 bases from V and 2 bases from J, with 15 bases between. CDR3 DNA (partial): TGTGCTAGTGGTTTGCCCCCTAGCCGGAGCAACTATGGC. It encodes CASGLPPSRSNYG. In full, the CDR3 reads CASGLPPSRSNYGYTF.

Incomplete CDR3 DNA: TGTGCCAGCAGCTTACAGGGGGCAGAGACC. Translation: CASSLQGAET. The CDR3, in full, reads CASSLQGAETQYF. The chain joins TRBV7-6 to TRBJ2-5; 8 bases align to TRBD1. From the germline J gene comes the end of the CDR3, since the read stops 3 residues before it. This CDR3 region has 13 residues. Germline CDR1 reads SGHVS; CDR2 reads FNYEAQ. Trimming at V came to 2 bases and at J to 4 bases, leaving 0 bases not matched to a gene.

As for this clone: Read data end 3 residues before the CDR3 end; the end is taken from the germline J gene. V gene TRBV20-1 combines with J gene TRBJ2-7; 8 bases fit TRBD2. Germline assignment: CDR1 DFQATT and CDR2 SNEGSKA (reference sequence). The CDR3 has 13 residues. V gave up 3 bases and J gave up 2 bases; unmatched junction bases: 3. The DNA read from the CDR3 is TGCAGTGCTAGTAGCGGGGTCCCCTACGAG. It specifies CSASSGVPYE. The full-length CDR3 reads as CSASSGVPYEQYF.

With regard to this clone: From the germline J gene comes the end of the CDR3, since the read stops 3 residues before it. The sample carries other DNA sequences with the same CDR3. The rearrangement links TRBV7-8 to TRBJ1-3, with a tentative D call TRBD1 (5 bases). Germline CDR1 reads SGHVS; CDR2 reads FQNEAQ. Trimming removed 5 bases at V and 0 bases at J, with 11 bases between. The CDR3 runs 15 residues. This CDR3 is CASSPTDFSGNTIYF. The DNA read from the CDR3 is TGTGCCAGCAGCCCGACAGACTTCTCTGGAAACACC.

As regards this clone: Read data end 3 residues before the CDR3 end; the end is taken from the germline J gene. The chain couples TRBV19 to TRBJ2-2; 8 bases match TRBD1. Trimming took 4 bases from V and 0 from J; bases not matched to a gene: 4. CDR3 length: 16 residues. Germline assignment: CDR1 LNHDA and CDR2 SQIVND (reference sequence). The sequenced CDR3 bases are TGTGCCAGTAGTACGGGACAGGCCGCGAACACCGGGGAG. This gives the protein CASSTGQAANTGE. The entire CDR3 protein is CASSTGQAANTGELFF.

Regarding this clone: The read stops 3 residues short of the end of the CDR3; the missing end is completed from the germline J gene. V and J are TRBV19 and TRBJ1-1; 8 bases are a match to TRBD1. The CDR3 sequence is 13 residues long. Germline CDR1 reads LNHDA; CDR2 reads SQIVND (reference sequence). Germline trimming cut 4 bases from V and 5 bases from J; bases unmatched to any gene: 3. The CDR3 spells CASSTGGWTEAFF. The sequenced CDR3 bases are TGTGCCAGTAGTACAGGGGGCTGGACTGAA.

Concerning this clone: The read terminates 3 residues ahead of where the CDR3 ends, so the germline J gene completes it. The rearrangement joins TRBV20-1 to TRBJ2-4; possibly TRBD2 for D (6 bases). CDR1 and CDR2 (germline): DFQATT, SNEGSKA (reference sequence). This CDR3 is built from 15 residues. V was pared by 0 bases and J by 8 bases, with 17 bases between. Here the CDR3 reads CSARDLGVPGDIQYF. The DNA read from the CDR3 is TGCAGTGCTAGAGATCTAGGAGTTCCGGGGGACATT.

As concerns this clone: Read coverage stops 3 residues before the CDR3 terminus; the germline J gene supplies the remainder. The rearrangement joins TRBV28 to TRBJ2-2; D might be TRBD1 (6 bases). Germline V CDR1 and CDR2: MDHEN, SYDVKM. This CDR3 has 15 amino acids. The CDR3 region is CASSLPRGANEKLFF. CDR3 bases read: TGTGCCAGCAGTCTCCCCAGGGGTGCTAATGAAAAG.

Of note for this clone: Read coverage stops 3 residues before the CDR3 terminus; the germline J gene supplies the remainder. The rearrangement links TRBV18 to TRBJ1-2; D is unclear. CDR1 is KGHSH and CDR2 is LQKENI in the germline V gene. This CDR3 region has 14 residues. CDR3 region: CASSPRSAGDTYTF. CDR3 bases read: TGTGCCAGCTCACCGAGAAGCGCGGGAGATACC. Looking up the rest from reference TRBV18 and TRBJ1-2 gives the full variable domain: NAGVMQNPRHLVRRRGQEARLRCSPMKGHSHVYWYRQLPEEGLKFMVYLQKENIIDESGMPKERFSAEFPKEGPSILRIQQVVRGDSAAYFCASSPRSAGDTYTFGSGTRLTVV.

As regards this clone: The missing CDR3 end, 3 residues past where the read stops, is filled in from the germline J gene. The V call is TRBV2, the J call TRBJ2-1; a possible D gene is TRBD2 (5 bases). Germline V lookup: CDR1 SNHLY, CDR2 FYNNEI. The CDR3 consists of 11 residues. The germline V and J ends were trimmed by 5 bases and 9 bases, with 8 bases remaining between them. The CDR3 DNA, read in part, is TGTGCCAGCAGTAGACTACGTGAG. As protein: CASSRLRE. The entire CDR3 is CASSRLREQFF.

Worth noting for this clone: The read falls 3 residues short of the CDR3 end, and the missing part is taken from the germline J gene. This chain joins TRBV12-3 or TRBV12-4 and TRBJ2-2; 11 bases map to TRBD1. V lost 7 bases and J lost 7; bases outside the gene matches: 8. The CDR3 spans 15 residues. CDR3 region: CASTVGQGAGGELFF. The part of the CDR3 DNA that was read is TGTGCCAGCACGGTCGGACAGGGGGCGGGCGGGGAG.